The next 29 T cell receptor beta chains were all read from a single sample in a study of low-dose radiotherapy and immunotherapy resistance in tumors. Time point indicated: after trial treatment. Treatment here: LDRT plus nivolumab, ipilimumab, low-dose cyclophosphamide and aspirin (RACIN trial). Alpha- and beta-chain coverage of first-strand cDNA came from TRAV- and TRBV-specific primers. TCRs underwent roughly 19 PCR cycles of amplification with a constant-region primer and V-primer adapter. TCRdb re-derived calls from the reads in MiXCR, one entry per CDR3 protein. The sample carries about 35,000 distinct CDR3 sequences, more than 20% recorded once. The input for sequencing was PBMCs, taken after low-dose radiotherapy plus immunotherapy. These receptors all stem from a female donor with ovarian cancer.

This clonotype was counted ten times or more. J is TRBJ2-1 and V is TRBV11-2; D is possibly TRBD1 (5 bases). Trimming stripped 4 bases from V and 0 bases from J, with 19 bases between. This CDR3 contains 18 residues. Germline CDR1 SGHAT, CDR2 FQNNGV. For the CDR3, the DNA is TGTGCCAGCAGCTCCCCTAAGGGGCCTTCTAGCTCCTACAATGAGCAGTTCTTC. Translation: CASSSPKGPSSSYNEQFF.

This clonotype was observed many times. The genes are TRBV25-1 and TRBJ2-6; no firm D call. This CDR3 has 12 residues. V lost 4 bases and J lost 2, with 0 bases in between. In germline, CDR1 is MGHDK, CDR2 SYGVNS. The CDR3 nucleotides read TGTGCCAGCAGTGCTGGGGCCAACGTCCTGACTTTC. As protein: CASSAGANVLTF.

This clonotype has at least ten counts. The rearrangement links TRBV12-3 or TRBV12-4 to TRBJ2-2; unclear D gene. The CDR3 has 14 amino acids. Trimming removed 6 bases from V and 6 bases from J, with 14 bases in between. The CDR3 spells CASSLSLQPGELFF. Written as DNA, the CDR3 is TGTGCCAGCAGCCTGAGCCTCCAACCCGGGGAGCTGTTTTTT.

This chain uses TRBV28 with TRBJ1-6, with 7 bases aligning to TRBD1. The junction had 11 bases not matched to a gene; V was cut back by 8 bases and J by 10 bases. Germline values: CDR1 MDHEN, CDR2 SYDVKM. CDR3 length: 14 amino acids. The CDR3 region is CASLQGFRGSPLHF. For the CDR3, the DNA is TGTGCCAGCCTACAGGGGTTTCGGGGATCACCCCTCCACTTT.

V usage is TRBV7-8 and J usage is TRBJ2-5, with 7 bases that match TRBD1. The CDR3 runs to 14 residues. J was trimmed by 4 bases and V by 1 base; bases with no gene match: 3. Germline CDR1 SGHVS, CDR2 FQNEAQ. CDR3 protein: CASSLEQGRETQYF. The CDR3 bases are TGTGCCAGCAGCTTAGAACAGGGGAGAGAGACCCAGTACTTC.

This clonotype came up many times. The rearrangement joins TRBV20-1 to TRBJ2-7; D remains unclear. The CDR3 runs to 14 residues. V shed 5 bases and J shed 0 bases, with 14 bases lying between them. Germline CDR1 DFQATT, CDR2 SNEGSKA (reference sequence). The CDR3, as DNA: TGCAGTGCTTCGACATACCCCTTCTCCTACGAGCAGTACTTC. It codes for CSASTYPFSYEQYF.

On this clonotype: It differs at one base from a far larger clone, so likely a read error. Here the CDR3 reads CASTTRQGKDEELFF. In DNA form, the CDR3 reads TGTGCCAGCACTACAAGACAGGGCAAGGATGAAGAACTGTTTTTT. The chain recombines TRBV12-1 with TRBJ1-4; the table assigns TRBD1, which was not confirmed against the DNA. TRBV12-1 is noted as a pseudogene. CDR3 length: 15 amino acids.

This clonotype was observed many times. The CDR3 spells CASSLAGDRDIQYF. In nucleotides, the CDR3 is TGCGCCAGCAGCTTGGCCGGGGACAGGGATATTCAGTACTTC. V gene TRBV5-1 combines with J gene TRBJ2-4, with 9 positions matching TRBD1. Germline CDR1 is SGHRS and CDR2 is YFSETQ. The CDR3 is 14 amino acids. The V gene end was trimmed by 0 bases and the J gene end by 10 bases; junction bases not matched to a gene: 5.

The sample holds many counts of this clonotype. This sequence joins TRBV5-1 and TRBJ2-1; 8 positions agree with TRBD1. The length of the CDR3 is 14 residues. The V segment lost 2 bases and the J segment 6 bases; nucleotides outside the gene matches: 4. Per germline, CDR1 SGHRS and CDR2 YFSETQ. CDR3 residues: CASSLRTGFNEQFF. The CDR3 DNA is TGCGCCAGCAGCTTACGGACAGGGTTCAATGAGCAGTTCTTC.

This chain uses TRBV29-1 with TRBJ2-7; 9 bases align to TRBD2. V shed 2 bases, J shed 9 bases, and the junction held 11 bases outside the gene matches. Germline V gene data show CDR1 as SQVTM and CDR2 as ANQGSEA. There are 14 residues in the CDR3. The CDR3 reads CSVESSGTALVQYF. The CDR3, as DNA: TGCAGCGTTGAATCTAGCGGGACTGCCCTTGTGCAGTACTTC.

J is TRBJ1-5 and V is TRBV28; 7 bases are shared with TRBD1. CDR3 length: 14 amino acids. The germline CDR1 and CDR2 sequences are MDHEN and SYDVKM. V lost 3 bases, J lost 2 bases, and 1 base stayed unmatched. CDR3 region: CASSFRGGNQPQHF. CDR3 nucleotides: TGTGCCAGCAGTTTCAGGGGGGGCAATCAGCCCCAGCATTTT.

A single count supports this clonotype. The chain carries TRBV5-1 and TRBJ2-3; D is possibly TRBD1 or TRBD2 (5 bases each). This CDR3 spans 14 amino acids. Germline values: CDR1 SGHRS, CDR2 YFSETQ. Trimming cost V 0 bases and J 3 bases, with 8 bases left between them. The DNA for the CDR3 is TGCGCCAGCAGCTTGGGAGGGGTGACAGATACGCAGTATTTT. This translates into CASSLGGVTDTQYF.

The chain is built from TRBV4-3 and TRBJ1-5, with 7 positions matching TRBD1. CDR1 is LGHNA, CDR2 YSLEER, per germline. V gave up 3 bases and J gave up 2 bases; unmatched junction bases: 7. This CDR3 spans 16 amino acids. CDR3 sequence: CASSHNRDRGNQPQHF. The CDR3 bases are TGCGCCAGCAGCCATAACCGGGACAGAGGCAATCAGCCCCAGCATTTT.

The rearrangement uses TRBV24-1 and TRBJ1-5; D is unclear. Per the germline V gene, CDR1 is KGHDR and CDR2 is SFDVKD. Trimming removed 5 bases at V and 1 base at J, with 8 bases between. The CDR3 totals 14 residues. DNA for the CDR3: TGTGCCACCAGTGCCTCAGGCAGCAATCAGCCCCAGCATTTT. Translating gives CATSASGSNQPQHF.

The V and J genes are TRBV19 and TRBJ2-4; D is perhaps TRBD1 or TRBD2 (6 bases each). CDR1 LNHDA and CDR2 SQIVND come from the germline V gene (reference sequence). The CDR3 is made up of 14 amino acids. The germline V and J ends were trimmed by 9 bases and 5 bases, with 17 bases remaining between them. The CDR3: CASSPSGEENIQYF. The CDR3 DNA follows: TGTGCCAGCAGTCCCTCAGGGGAGGAAAACATTCAGTACTTC.

This clonotype has at least ten counts. The genes are TRBV9 and TRBJ1-3; tentative D call: TRBD1 (5 bases). The V end was cut by 4 bases, the J end by 0 bases, with 14 bases between. This CDR3 region has 16 residues. CDR1 and CDR2 (germline): SGDLS, YYNGEE. The CDR3 is CASSPLRGYSGNTIYF. The CDR3, as DNA: TGTGCCAGCAGCCCCCTACGGGGGTACTCTGGAAACACCATATATTTT.

This clonotype was picked up many times. The J gene is TRBJ1-2, the V gene TRBV5-1; 9 nucleotides line up with TRBD1. The CDR3 has 14 amino acids. V lost 0 bases, J lost 5 bases, and 2 bases stayed unmatched. From germline, CDR1 is SGHRS and CDR2 YFSETQ. CDR3 sequence (DNA): TGCGCCAGCAGCTTGGGGGACAGGGCGTATGGCTACACCTTC. This sequence encodes CASSLGDRAYGYTF.

This clonotype was detected many times. This chain connects TRBV28 to TRBJ2-2; 14 positions match TRBD2. J gave up 4 bases and V 3 bases, and 13 bases lay outside the gene matches. Per the germline V gene, CDR1 is MDHEN and CDR2 is SYDVKM. This CDR3 is 20 amino acids long. The CDR3: CASSFPGLAGGREGTGELFF. CDR3 in DNA: TGTGCCAGCAGTTTCCCCGGACTAGCGGGAGGACGAGAGGGCACCGGGGAGCTGTTTTTT.

This clonotype was detected many times. The chain carries TRBV7-2 and TRBJ2-2; D unclear. The CDR3 runs to 14 residues. The V gene's germline CDR1 is SGHTA and CDR2 FQGNSA. V was pared by 4 bases and J by 6 bases, with 12 bases between. The CDR3 loop is CASSSSRVAGELFF. The CDR3 region has the DNA TGTGCCAGCAGCTCCTCTAGGGTAGCCGGGGAGCTGTTTTTT.

This clonotype was counted at least ten times. The gene calls are TRBV20-1 and TRBJ2-2; D is undetermined. V lost 1 base to trimming and J lost 2 bases, with 5 bases between them. Germline V gene data show CDR1 as DFQATT and CDR2 as SNEGSKA (reference sequence). There are 13 residues in the CDR3. The CDR3 sequence: CSARGPNTGELFF. As DNA, the CDR3 is TGCAGTGCTAGAGGACCAAACACCGGGGAGCTGTTTTTT.

The sample holds many counts of this clonotype. V gene TRBV29-1 combines with J gene TRBJ2-1, with 10 bases that match TRBD2. The CDR3 covers 14 residues. Germline trimming cut 3 bases from V and 2 bases from J; bases unmatched to any gene: 1. Germline V CDR1 and CDR2: SQVTM, ANQGSEA. The CDR3 spells CSVDTSGTYNEQFF. The CDR3 DNA follows: TGCAGCGTTGATACTAGCGGGACCTACAATGAGCAGTTCTTC.

V usage is TRBV20-1 and J usage is TRBJ2-3; no definite D call. Germline CDR1 DFQATT, CDR2 SNEGSKA (reference sequence). The CDR3 contains 13 residues. Trimming took 0 bases from V and 8 from J, leaving 12 bases between them. The CDR3 DNA reads TGCAGTGCTAGAGATTTAGGCAGAGCTACGCAGTATTTT. Translated, it gives CSARDLGRATQYF.

This clonotype is classed as medium-sized (0.01 to 0.1%). The rearrangement uses TRBV5-4 and TRBJ2-2; D unresolved. Per the germline V gene, CDR1 is SGHNT and CDR2 is YYREEE (reference sequence). The germline V and J ends were trimmed by 0 bases and 1 base, with 10 bases remaining between them. The CDR3 sequence is 16 residues long. CDR3 protein: CASSLVSSRNTGELFF. The CDR3 bases are TGTGCCAGCAGCTTGGTGTCGAGTCGGAACACCGGGGAGCTGTTTTTT.

With respect to this clonotype: This probably arose from a read error, given a far larger clone one base away. J is TRBJ2-3 and V is TRBV6-5; possibly TRBD2 for D (7 bases). V was trimmed by 10 bases and J by 3 bases, leaving 23 bases between them. Germline V lookup: CDR1 MNHEY, CDR2 SVGAGI. The CDR3 spans 16 residues. CDR3 DNA: TGTGCCAACATAACGGGGGGCCGGGCCTCGACAGATACGCAGTATTTT. Its protein product is CANITGGRASTDTQYF.

The rearrangement joins TRBV10-3 to TRBJ2-5; TRBD2 might be the D (6 bases). Germline V gene lookup returns CDR1 ENHRY and CDR2 SYGVKD. The germline V and J ends were trimmed by 2 bases and 3 bases, with 10 bases remaining between them. The CDR3 runs 14 residues. Here the CDR3 DNA reads TGTGCCATCAGTGAGAGACTAGGGGAAGAGACCCAGTACTTC. It codes for CAISERLGEETQYF.

By share, this clonotype counts as medium-sized. Sequence at one end of the junction differs from germline and may be a read error. This rearrangement joins TRBV23-1 to TRBJ2-1, with 8 positions matching TRBD2. TRBV23-1 falls under the ORF class, with uncertain function. The CDR3 totals 15 residues. The CDR3 DNA is TGTGCCAGCAGCTTTGCGGGGGGCGGGTACAATGAGCAGTTCTTC. It is translated as CASSFAGGGYNEQFF.

The table lists this clonotype with many counts. This chain links TRBV5-1 with TRBJ2-1, with TRBD2 matching over 11 bases. Germline trimming cut 4 bases from V and 6 bases from J; bases unmatched to any gene: 3. Germline V gene lookup returns CDR1 SGHRS and CDR2 YFSETQ. The CDR3 runs to 14 residues. Written as DNA, the CDR3 is TGCGCCAGCAGCAAAGGACTAGCGGGCAATGAGCAGTTCTTC. It is translated as CASSKGLAGNEQFF.

This clonotype was seen many times. V is TRBV6-2 or TRBV6-3 and J is TRBJ1-2; 8 nucleotides match TRBD1. Germline V gene sequence: CDR1 MNHEY, CDR2 SVGEGT. The ends lost 7 bases at V and 6 bases at J; junction bases unmatched: 16. This CDR3 region has 16 residues. As DNA, the CDR3 is TGTGCCAGCATAAGCCTCCCCAGGGGGCGCGGGAATGGCTACACCTTC. Translating it yields CASISLPRGRGNGYTF.

A single count supports this clonotype. A far larger clone is a single base away, which makes a read error likely. The CDR3 reads CATSRDSGTYNEQYF. CDR3 nucleotide sequence: TGTGCCACCAGCAGAGATAGCGGGACTTACAATGAGCAGTACTTC. The chain recombines TRBV15 with TRBJ2-5, with 8 bases aligning to TRBD2. The length of the CDR3 is 15 residues. The ends lost 0 bases at V and 11 bases at J; junction bases unmatched: 11. Germline CDR1 and CDR2: LNHNV and YYDKDF (reference sequence).